These 30 T cell receptor beta chains were all obtained from the same sample, sequenced in a study of a mutant IDH1 vaccine in newly diagnosed glioma. The time point here: week 23, last vaccination. The investigators gave 300 ug of mutant IDH1 20-mer peptide in each vaccine dose, together with topical imiquimod. These receptors lack a known antigen. TCRdb keeps only in-frame clones here, not all; method: immunoSEQ multiplex PCR. The sample includes about 29,000 clones, approximately 80% of them seen just once. The specimen was PBMCs, collected from a glioma patient whose treatment included an IDH1 peptide vaccine. These receptors were obtained from a woman aged 18-29 years with glioma.

This chain connects TRBV29-1 to TRBJ1-2; D gene uncertain. This CDR3 is 15 amino acids long. CDR1 SQVTM and CDR2 ANQGSEA come from the germline V gene. Trimming shortened V by 2 bases and J by 1 base, and 14 bases separated the two germline ends. Here the CDR3 reads CSVERAVEGNYGYTF. The CDR3 DNA reads TGCAGCGTTGAAAGGGCTGTCGAGGGTAACTATGGCTACACCTTC.

The chain has TRBV11-3 and TRBJ1-1; D may be TRBD1 (6 bases). V was cut by 5 bases and J by 8 bases, with 18 bases left in between. The germline CDR1 and CDR2 sequences are SGHNT and YENEEA. This CDR3 comprises 14 residues. The CDR3 loop reads CASSRGGAWGEAFF. DNA of the CDR3: TGTGCCAGCAGCCGGGGGGGCGCCTGGGGAGAAGCTTTCTTT. Supplemented by reference TRBV11-3 and TRBJ1-1, the full variable domain reads EAGVVQSPRYKIIEKKQPVAFWCNPISGHNTLYWYLQNLGQGPELLIRYENEEAVDDSQLPKDRFSAERLKGVDSTLKIQPAELGDSAVYLCASSRGGAWGEAFFGQGTRLTVV.

The rearrangement uses TRBV14 and TRBJ2-7; D gene uncertain. Between the trimmed V and J ends, which lost 0 bases and 0 bases, there was a span of 15 bases. There are 17 residues in the CDR3. Germline V gene lookup returns CDR1 SGHDN and CDR2 FVKESK. The CDR3 bases are TGTGCCAGCAGCCAAGATGTGGGCGGATGGATCTCCTACGAGCAGTACTTC. Translation gives CASSQDVGGWISYEQYF.

This sequence joins TRBV4-3 and TRBJ1-1, with D tentatively TRBD1 (5 bases). Per the germline V gene, CDR1 is LGHNA and CDR2 is YSLEER. With 0 bases removed from V and 1 base from J, the gap between germline ends came to 6 bases. The CDR3 runs 14 residues. CDR3 sequence reads: CASSQERGNTEAFF. The DNA for the CDR3 is TGCGCCAGCAGCCAAGAGAGGGGGAACACTGAAGCTTTCTTT.

The rearrangement joins TRBV11-2 to TRBJ1-2; 7 bases line up with TRBD1. This CDR3 contains 14 residues. Germline CDR1 reads SGHAT; CDR2 reads FQNNGV. Losses at the gene ends were 4 bases for V and 7 bases for J; bases not matched to a gene: 9. This CDR3 is CASSSGTAGSGYTF. Here the CDR3 DNA reads TGTGCCAGCAGCTCGGGGACAGCGGGGAGTGGCTACACCTTC.

V gene TRBV6-5 combines with J gene TRBJ2-5; tentatively, D is TRBD2 (5 bases). There are 14 residues in the CDR3. Per germline, CDR1 MNHEY and CDR2 SVGAGI. With 0 bases removed from V and 1 base from J, the gap between germline ends came to 6 bases. The CDR3 sequence: CASSYSRVQETQYF. The CDR3 DNA reads TGTGCCAGCAGTTACTCGCGGGTCCAAGAGACCCAGTACTTC.

J is TRBJ2-7 and V is TRBV27; D possibly matches TRBD1 or TRBD2 (5 bases each). Trimming left V 7 bases short and J 3 bases short, with 16 bases between. The CDR3 is made up of 14 amino acids. Germline lookup yields CDR1 MNHEY and CDR2 SMNVEV (reference sequence). The CDR3 loop reads CASTRAGLNYEQYF. The CDR3 DNA is TGTGCCAGCACGAGGGCAGGGTTGAACTACGAGCAGTACTTC.

The V and J genes are TRBV4-1 and TRBJ1-5; a possible D gene is TRBD1 (6 bases). The CDR3 loop spans 14 amino acids. From germline, CDR1 is MGHRA and CDR2 YSYEKL. The germline V and J ends were trimmed by 1 base and 5 bases, with 9 bases remaining between them. The CDR3 sequence is CASSQGQVYQPQHF. The CDR3 DNA reads as TGCGCCAGCAGCCAAGGACAGGTTTATCAGCCCCAGCATTTT.

This chain joins TRBV5-6 and TRBJ1-2; D is unclear. Trimming took 1 base from V and 7 from J, leaving 8 bases between them. The CDR3 is 12 amino acids. In germline, CDR1 is SGHDT, CDR2 YYEEEE. The DNA of the CDR3 is TGTGCCAGCAGCTTGATAGGGATTGGCTACACCTTC. Translated, it gives CASSLIGIGYTF. Complete variable domain (other parts from reference TRBV5-6 and TRBJ1-2): DAGVTQSPTHLIKTRGQQVTLRCSPKSGHDTVSWYQQALGQGPQFIFQYYEEEERQRGNFPDRFSGHQFPNYSSELNVNALLLGDSALYLCASSLIGIGYTFGSGTRLTVV.

This rearrangement joins TRBV6-1 to TRBJ1-2; 10 bases map to TRBD1. CDR1 is MNHNS, CDR2 SASEGT, per germline. The CDR3 sequence is 13 residues long. V gave up 6 bases and J gave up 8 bases; unmatched junction bases: 6. The CDR3 is CASSVGQGGGYTF. For the CDR3, the DNA is TGTGCCAGCAGCGTTGGACAGGGGGGCGGCTACACCTTC.

This clone has a single count. V is TRBV7-6 and J is TRBJ1-1; maybe TRBD1 (6 bases). The V end lost 2 bases, the J end lost 0 bases, and 10 bases lay between the germline ends. The CDR3 loop spans 15 amino acids. CDR1 and CDR2 (germline): SGHVS, FNYEAQ. CDR3 sequence reads: CASSLIGGLNTEAFF. In DNA, the CDR3 is TGTGCCAGCAGCTTAATCGGGGGGCTGAACACTGAAGCTTTCTTT.

V gene TRBV7-9 combines with J gene TRBJ2-2, with D possibly matching TRBD1 (5 bases). Germline V gene sequence: CDR1 SEHNR, CDR2 FQNEAQ (reference sequence). The CDR3 loop spans 15 amino acids. Between the trimmed V and J ends, which lost 11 bases and 3 bases, there was a span of 19 bases. CDR3 region: CALTAGRVDTGELFF. The CDR3 DNA sequence: TGTGCCCTAACCGCCGGCAGGGTCGACACCGGGGAGCTGTTTTTT.

The rearrangement uses TRBV7-2 and TRBJ2-5; tentatively, D is TRBD2 (6 bases). Germline V gene data show CDR1 as SGHTA and CDR2 as FQGNSA. CDR3 size: 14 residues. V was trimmed by 1 base and J by 1 base, leaving 7 bases between them. The CDR3 here is CASSLVGLQETQYF. The CDR3 DNA follows: TGTGCCAGCAGCTTAGTGGGACTCCAAGAGACCCAGTACTTC.

This chain connects TRBV2 to TRBJ2-2; D uncertain. CDR3 length: 13 residues. Trimming removed 6 bases at V and 4 bases at J, with 9 bases between. CDR1 and CDR2 from the germline V gene are SNHLY and FYNNEI. CDR3 bases: TGTGCCAGCAGCCGAATATTCACCGGGGAGCTGTTTTTT. This codes for CASSRIFTGELFF.

The rearrangement joins TRBV27 to TRBJ2-1, with D tentatively TRBD2 (6 bases). This CDR3 is built from 14 residues. Germline assignment: CDR1 MNHEY and CDR2 SMNVEV (reference sequence). Trimming shortened V by 3 bases and J by 1 base, and 7 bases separated the two germline ends. The CDR3 DNA reads as TGTGCCAGCAGTTTGCGGGGATCCTACAATGAGCAGTTCTTC. It encodes CASSLRGSYNEQFF.

CDR3 in DNA: TGCAGCGTTGAAAGCACAGGGGCGAGAGAGACCCAGTACTTC. Translating gives CSVESTGARETQYF. The chain couples TRBV29-1 to TRBJ2-5; 7 bases fit TRBD1. CDR1 and CDR2 (germline): SQVTM, ANQGSEA. The CDR3 runs to 14 residues. V was clipped by 2 bases and J by 4 bases; unmatched bases: 7.

This clone has only one observation. This sequence joins TRBV27 and TRBJ2-7; D call uncertain. Trimming took 3 bases from V and 2 from J, leaving 11 bases between them. This CDR3 is built from 14 residues. The germline V gene encodes CDR1 MNHEY and CDR2 SMNVEV (reference sequence). CDR3 region: CASSLTSVTYEQYF. CDR3 nucleotides: TGTGCCAGCAGTTTGACTTCAGTTACCTACGAGCAGTACTTC.

A note on this clone: At one of its ends the junction is not consistent with the germline gene, which may arise from a read error. The chain recombines TRBV13 with TRBJ2-3; D could derive from TRBD1 or TRBD2 (6 bases each). Germline V gene lookup returns CDR1 PRHDT and CDR2 FYEKMQ (reference sequence). This CDR3 region has 14 residues. The CDR3 protein is CASSVGGTGDTQYF. In DNA form, the CDR3 reads TGTGCCAGCAGCGTAGGGGGGACCGGAGATACGCAGTATTTT.

The CDR3 coding sequence is TGTGCCAGCAGCTTAGGACTTGATCAAGGGTATGGCTACACCTTC. It specifies CASSLGLDQGYGYTF. The rearrangement joins TRBV9 to TRBJ1-2; D gene ambiguous. The germline V gene encodes CDR1 SGDLS and CDR2 YYNGEE. The CDR3 covers 15 residues. The V end lost 4 bases, the J end lost 5 bases, and 18 bases lay between the germline ends.

The CDR3 reads CASSIGDIGYTF. The CDR3 coding sequence is TGTGCCAGTAGTATCGGGGACATTGGCTACACCTTC. The chain recombines TRBV19 with TRBJ1-2; perhaps TRBD1 as D (6 bases). CDR3 length equals 12 residues. The germline V and J ends were trimmed by 3 bases and 7 bases, with 9 bases remaining between them. In germline, CDR1 is LNHDA, CDR2 SQIVND (reference sequence). Together with reference TRBV19 and TRBJ1-2, the CDR3 gives the full variable domain: DGGITQSPKYLFRKEGQNVTLSCEQNLNHDAMYWYRQDPGQGLRLIYYSQIVNDFQKGDIAEGYSVSREKKESFPLTVTSAQKNPTAFYLCASSIGDIGYTFGSGTRLTVV.

CDR3 DNA: TGTGCCAGCAGTATGCGGATGGAAAAACTGTTTTTT. It yields the protein CASSMRMEKLFF. The rearrangement joins TRBV7-9 to TRBJ1-4; unclear D gene. CDR3 length equals 12 residues. The germline CDR1 and CDR2 sequences are SEHNR and FQNEAQ (reference sequence). Deletions cut 6 bases from V and 8 bases from J, with 10 bases between.

This clone was observed a few times. The chain links TRBV11-3 to TRBJ1-1; TRBD1 aligns across 7 bases. With 4 bases clipped from V and 5 bases from J, the junction kept 7 bases outside the gene matches. The CDR3 covers 14 residues. Germline CDR1 SGHNT, CDR2 YENEEA. CDR3 loop: CASSSNPGGTEAFF. In nucleotides, the CDR3 is TGTGCCAGCAGCTCAAACCCAGGGGGTACTGAAGCTTTCTTT.

This chain joins TRBV7-9 and TRBJ2-5; D is possibly TRBD1 (6 bases). Germline CDR1 is SEHNR and CDR2 is FQNEAQ (reference sequence). The CDR3 has 15 residues. The germline V and J ends were trimmed by 1 base and 5 bases, with 14 bases remaining between them. Here the CDR3 DNA reads TGTGCCAGCAGCTTAGGGATCAGGGGCATTGAGACCCAGTACTTC. Translation: CASSLGIRGIETQYF.

The chain uses TRBV6-5 and TRBJ1-1, with D hard to call. Germline V gene lookup returns CDR1 MNHEY and CDR2 SVGAGI. The CDR3 length is 11 residues. V was pared by 0 bases and J by 9 bases, with 5 bases between. The CDR3: CASSYSGKAFF. In DNA form, the CDR3 reads TGTGCCAGCAGTTACTCGGGTAAAGCTTTCTTT.

V is TRBV11-2 and J is TRBJ1-1; D not resolved. The germline V gene has CDR1 SGHAT and CDR2 FQNNGV. The CDR3 contains 13 residues. Trimming shortened V by 5 bases and J by 1 base, and 8 bases separated the two germline ends. The DNA of the CDR3 is TGTGCCAGCAGCCGATCCCCGAACACTGAAGCTTTCTTT. Its translation: CASSRSPNTEAFF.

As DNA, the CDR3 is TGTGCCAGCAGTTTCTCAGAGAATAACTATGGCTACACCTTC. Translating it yields CASSFSENNYGYTF. The rearrangement links TRBV27 to TRBJ1-2, with D unclear. Germline CDR1 and CDR2: MNHEY and SMNVEV (reference sequence). With 3 bases removed from V and 1 base from J, the gap between germline ends came to 9 bases. The CDR3 has 14 amino acids.

The CDR3 reads CSASPGQGAFF. The DNA for the CDR3 is TGCAGTGCTAGCCCGGGACAGGGAGCTTTCTTT. This rearrangement joins TRBV20-1 to TRBJ1-1; 9 bases map to TRBD1. The germline CDR1 and CDR2 sequences are DFQATT and SNEGSKA (reference sequence). Trimming removed 3 bases from V and 10 bases from J; junction bases left unmatched: 3. This CDR3 contains 11 residues.

This sequence joins TRBV7-2 and TRBJ2-2, with D tentatively TRBD2 (5 bases). Germline CDR1 and CDR2: SGHTA and FQGNSA. The CDR3 consists of 16 residues. The V gene lost 4 bases and the J gene lost 5 bases, with 17 bases spanning the gap. The CDR3 region is CASSSRNSPGTGELFF. Here the CDR3 DNA reads TGTGCCAGCAGCTCTAGGAACTCCCCGGGGACCGGGGAGCTGTTTTTT.

Only a few counts were recorded for this clone. The rearrangement links TRBV6-1 to TRBJ1-5, with 8 bases aligning to TRBD1. The CDR3 runs to 14 residues. Germline assignment: CDR1 MNHNS and CDR2 SASEGT. After removal of 11 bases from V and 0 bases from J, the junction contained 6 bases not matched to a gene. CDR3 nucleotide sequence: TGTGCCGCTTGGACAGGGATTAGCAATCAGCCCCAGCATTTT. Translating gives CAAWTGISNQPQHF.

The genes are TRBV15 and TRBJ2-7; 7 bases are shared with TRBD2. The length of the CDR3 is 16 residues. Per germline, CDR1 LNHNV and CDR2 YYDKDF (reference sequence). With V trimmed by 0 bases and J by 5 bases, 10 bases remained unmatched. The CDR3 loop reads CATSRDRSSGPHEQYF. The CDR3 DNA reads TGTGCCACCAGCAGAGATCGGTCTAGCGGTCCCCACGAGCAGTACTTC.